This TCR beta chain was recorded in a study of blood T cell repertoires in COVID-19. At the level of the study: Acute-phase and convalescent COVID-19 samples originated in the United States, Italy and Spain. The analysed material was cDNA or gDNA that came from T cells, B-cell-depleted T cells, or PBMCs.

Measured with immunoSEQ multiplex PCR; TCRdb has only the in-frame clones, and not every one. The data contain approximately 340,000 clones, just over 90% of them singletons. The cohort comprised adults aged about 18 to 89 years residing in about two dozen US areas. Participants' reported clinical history set cohort assignment. Trimming removed 5 bases from V and 2 bases from J, with 11 bases in between. The CDR3 has 14 residues. Germline V gene sequence: CDR1 LNHDA, CDR2 SQIVND (reference sequence). The rearrangement links TRBV19 to TRBJ2-3; perhaps TRBD2 as D (6 bases). This TCR came from a woman in her forties who had been exposed to COVID-19. Material: PBMCs or T cells enriched from blood (not recorded which). CDR3 in amino acids: CASSSRDSTDTQYF. The CDR3 nucleotides are TGTGCCAGTAGTTCACGGGACTCCACAGATACGCAGTATTTT.